The 5 T cell receptor beta chains given below trace back to one sample, sequenced in a study of shared clonotypes between healthy human individuals. Only in-frame clones appear in the TCRdb table, and some are missing; sequencing was by immunoSEQ multiplex PCR. The table includes about 960,000 clones, more than 75% detected once. The sequencing input was memory CD4+ T cells sorted from blood. As for subset: CD45RA-negative fraction. Source of these receptors: a man between 18 and 29 years old in good health.

The chain has TRBV29-1 and TRBJ2-1; 9 bases align to TRBD2. Germline V gene sequence: CDR1 SQVTM, CDR2 ANQGSEA. CDR3 size: 11 residues. V was clipped by 2 bases and J by 15 bases; unmatched bases: 5. The CDR3 DNA reads TGCAGCGTTGAACTAGCGGGAATGGGGTTCTTC. Protein sequence: CSVELAGMGFF.

The rearrangement links TRBV9 to TRBJ2-5; D gene uncertain. There are 13 residues in the CDR3. Per the germline V gene, CDR1 is SGDLS and CDR2 is YYNGEE. V was trimmed by 3 bases and J by 5 bases, leaving 11 bases between them. CDR3 amino acids: CASSAEFWETQYF. The CDR3 DNA reads as TGTGCCAGCAGCGCAGAGTTTTGGGAGACCCAGTACTTC.

This chain uses TRBV5-4 with TRBJ2-3; no clear D gene. Trimming pared 4 bases from V and 3 bases from J, leaving 15 bases between. The CDR3 spans 15 residues. Germline CDR1 reads SGHNT; CDR2 reads YYREEE (reference sequence). The chain's CDR3 is CASSVADYLTDTQYF. CDR3 bases: TGTGCCAGCAGCGTGGCGGATTATTTGACAGATACGCAGTATTTT.

The chain recombines TRBV10-3 with TRBJ1-2; 11 nucleotides align to TRBD1. This CDR3 is 14 amino acids long. Per germline, CDR1 ENHRY and CDR2 SYGVKD. J was trimmed by 8 bases and V by 6 bases; bases with no gene match: 8. The CDR3 DNA is TGTGCCATCAGCCTCTCGGACAGGGGGCAGGGCTACACCTTC. Translated: CAISLSDRGQGYTF.

Comments on this clone: The identical CDR3 is also encoded by other nucleotide sequences in the sample. The chain links TRBV9 to TRBJ2-2; tentatively, D is TRBD1 (5 bases). Germline loops: CDR1 SGDLS, CDR2 YYNGEE. The germline V and J ends were trimmed by 3 bases and 1 base, with 7 bases remaining between them. The CDR3 is made up of 14 amino acids. CDR3 sequence: CASSADRNTGELFF. The DNA of the CDR3 is TGTGCCAGCAGCGCCGACAGGAACACCGGGGAGCTGTTTTTT.